These 3 T cell receptor beta chains share one sample of origin, sequenced in a study of T cell clonality in common variable immunodeficiency. Using immunoSEQ multiplex PCR, the repertoire was profiled, and TCRdb retains in-frame clones only, with some absent. This table holds about 33,000 clones with no singletons; the top ten claim around 4.5%. Sequenced: peripheral blood mononuclear cells. These receptors originate from a person aged 18 to 69 in good health.

This clone was counted ten times or more. The read ends 3 residues before the CDR3 terminus; that terminus is restored from the germline J gene. The chain employs TRBV5-1 and TRBJ2-7; 9 bases line up with TRBD1. The CDR3 spans 16 residues. CDR1 is SGHRS, CDR2 YFSETQ, per germline. With 4 bases clipped from V and 4 bases from J, the junction kept 12 bases outside the gene matches. CDR3 residues: CASSLAPRQGGYEQYF. Incomplete CDR3 DNA: TGCGCCAGCAGCCTAGCCCCGCGACAGGGGGGATACGAG.

This clone was counted at least ten times. The sequenced CDR3 bases are TGTGCCAGTAGTACGACAGGTGGC. This encodes CASSTTGG. In full, the CDR3 reads CASSTTGGYTF. The V call is TRBV19, the J call TRBJ1-2; possible D gene TRBD1, 6 bases. The read terminates 3 residues ahead of where the CDR3 ends, so the germline J gene completes it. The CDR3 contains 11 residues. CDR1 LNHDA and CDR2 SQIVND come from the germline V gene (reference sequence). Trimming took off 4 bases at V and 7 bases at J, with 7 bases between the two ends.

This clone was seen ten or more times. The CDR3 end lies 3 residues beyond the end of the read and is filled in from the germline J gene. The chain carries TRBV7-9 and TRBJ1-1; no clear D gene. The V end lost 2 bases, the J end lost 0 bases, and 10 bases lay between the germline ends. Germline V gives CDR1 SEHNR, CDR2 FQNEAQ (reference sequence). The CDR3 contains 15 residues. The CDR3: CASSLRLNMNTEAFF. Incomplete CDR3 DNA: TGTGCCAGCAGCTTAAGACTGAACATGAACACTGAA.